The following is a T cell receptor beta chain sequence with its context. The data belong to a study of blood T cells in healthy people across ages. For the second PCR, which ran for roughly 7 to 11 cycles, a sample-barcoded 5' primer and a J-beta primer mix were used. MiXCR was run by TCRdb on the 5' RACE reads, yielding one entry per CDR3 protein. This table has hundreds of thousands of distinct CDR3 sequences, approximately 44% appearing once. V lost 4 bases and J lost 1; bases outside the gene matches: 4. The CDR3 runs 15 residues. Germline CDR1 and CDR2: SGHRS and YFSETQ. The material sequenced was blood. The sequence was obtained from a man in his sixties in good health. V is TRBV5-1 and J is TRBJ2-5; the match to TRBD1 covers 10 bases. The chain's CDR3 is CASSGGQGSQETQYF. The DNA of the CDR3 is TGCGCCAGCAGCGGGGGACAGGGGAGCCAAGAGACCCAGTACTTC. The complete variable domain, with remaining parts taken from reference TRBV5-1 and TRBJ2-5, reads KAGVTQTPRYLIKTRGQQVTLSCSPISGHRSVSWYQQTPGQGLQFLFEYFSETQRNKGNFPGRFSGRQFSNSRSEMNVSTLELGDSALYLCASSGGQGSQETQYFGPGTRLLVL.